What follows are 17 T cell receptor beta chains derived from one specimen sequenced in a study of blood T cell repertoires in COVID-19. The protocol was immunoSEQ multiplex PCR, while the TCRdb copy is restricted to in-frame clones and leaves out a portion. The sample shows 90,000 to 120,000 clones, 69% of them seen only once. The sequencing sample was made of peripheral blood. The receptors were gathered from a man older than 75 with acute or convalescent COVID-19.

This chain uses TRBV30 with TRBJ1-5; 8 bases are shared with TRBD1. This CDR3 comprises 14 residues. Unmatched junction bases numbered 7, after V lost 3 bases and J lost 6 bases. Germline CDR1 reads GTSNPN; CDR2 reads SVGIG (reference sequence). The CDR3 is CAWRGQGAAQPQHF. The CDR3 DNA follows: TGTGCCTGGAGGGGGCAGGGGGCCGCTCAGCCCCAGCATTTT.

CDR3 in amino acids: CSVLGQGSNTEAFF. In nucleotides, the CDR3 is TGCAGCGTCTTGGGACAGGGGTCGAACACTGAAGCTTTCTTT. The chain recombines TRBV29-1 with TRBJ1-1; 10 nucleotides agree with TRBD1. J was trimmed by 1 base and V by 6 bases; bases with no gene match: 5. The length of the CDR3 is 14 residues. The V gene's germline CDR1 is SQVTM and CDR2 ANQGSEA.

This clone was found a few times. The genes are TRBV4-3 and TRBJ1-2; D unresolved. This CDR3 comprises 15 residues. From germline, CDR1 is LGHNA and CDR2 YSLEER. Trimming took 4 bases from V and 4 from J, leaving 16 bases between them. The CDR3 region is CASSPLTGGGYGYTF. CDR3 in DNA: TGCGCCAGCAGCCCATTAACGGGTGGAGGCTATGGCTACACCTTC.

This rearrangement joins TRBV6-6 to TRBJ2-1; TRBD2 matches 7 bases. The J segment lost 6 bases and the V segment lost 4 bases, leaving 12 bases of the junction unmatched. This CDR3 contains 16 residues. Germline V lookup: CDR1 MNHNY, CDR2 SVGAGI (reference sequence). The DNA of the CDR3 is TGTGCCAGCAGTTCCAACCGGGGAGGGTATCTCAATGAGCAGTTCTTC. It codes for CASSSNRGGYLNEQFF.

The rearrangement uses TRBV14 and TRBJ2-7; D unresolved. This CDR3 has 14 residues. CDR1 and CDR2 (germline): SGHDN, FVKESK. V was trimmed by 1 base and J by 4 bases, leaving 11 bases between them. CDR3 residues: CASSQVFPSYEQYF. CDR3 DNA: TGTGCCAGCAGCCAAGTCTTTCCTTCGTACGAGCAGTACTTC.

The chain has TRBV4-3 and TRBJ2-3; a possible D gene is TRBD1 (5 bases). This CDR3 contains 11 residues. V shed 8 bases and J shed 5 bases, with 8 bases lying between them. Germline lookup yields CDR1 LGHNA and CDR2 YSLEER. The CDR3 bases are TGCGCCAGCCAGGGTCTAGATACGCAGTATTTT. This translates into CASQGLDTQYF.

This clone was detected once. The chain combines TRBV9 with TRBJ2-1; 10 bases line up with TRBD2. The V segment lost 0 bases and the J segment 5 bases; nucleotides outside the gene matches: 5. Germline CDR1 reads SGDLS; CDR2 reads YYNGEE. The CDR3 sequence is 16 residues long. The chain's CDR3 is CASSVGSGRVDNEQFF. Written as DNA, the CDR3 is TGTGCCAGCAGCGTAGGGAGCGGGAGGGTTGACAATGAGCAGTTCTTC.

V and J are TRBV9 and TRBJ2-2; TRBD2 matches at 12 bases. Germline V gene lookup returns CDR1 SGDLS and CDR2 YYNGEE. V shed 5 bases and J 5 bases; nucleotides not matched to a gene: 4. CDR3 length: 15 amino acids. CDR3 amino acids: CASRETSGRTGELFF. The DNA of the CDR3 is TGTGCCAGCAGGGAAACTAGCGGGAGGACCGGGGAGCTGTTTTTT. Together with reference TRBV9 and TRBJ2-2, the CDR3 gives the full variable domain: DSGVTQTPKHLITATGQRVTLRCSPRSGDLSVYWYQQSLDQGLQFLIQYYNGEERAKGNILERFSAQQFPDLHSELNLSSLELGDSALYFCASRETSGRTGELFFGEGSRLTVL.

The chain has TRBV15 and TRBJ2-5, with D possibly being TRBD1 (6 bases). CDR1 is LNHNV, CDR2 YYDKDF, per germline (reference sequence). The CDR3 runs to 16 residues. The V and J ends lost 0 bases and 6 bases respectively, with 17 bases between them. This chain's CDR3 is CATSRDLNVGGQTQYF. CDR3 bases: TGTGCCACCAGCAGAGATCTCAACGTAGGGGGACAGACCCAGTACTTC.

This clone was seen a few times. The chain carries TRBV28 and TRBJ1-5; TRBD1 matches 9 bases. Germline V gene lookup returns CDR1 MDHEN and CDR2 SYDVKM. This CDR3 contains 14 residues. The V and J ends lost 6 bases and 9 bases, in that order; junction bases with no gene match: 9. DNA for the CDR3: TGTGCCAGCAGCTTAACAGGGGGCGGTACGCCCCAGCATTTT. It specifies CASSLTGGGTPQHF.

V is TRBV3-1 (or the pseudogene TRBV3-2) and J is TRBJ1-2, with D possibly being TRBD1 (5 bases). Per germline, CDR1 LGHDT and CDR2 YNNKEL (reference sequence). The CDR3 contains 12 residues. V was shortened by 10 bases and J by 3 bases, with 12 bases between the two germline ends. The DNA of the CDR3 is TGTGCCACGCGGGGAGGGGACTATGGCTACACCTTC. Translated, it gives CATRGGDYGYTF.

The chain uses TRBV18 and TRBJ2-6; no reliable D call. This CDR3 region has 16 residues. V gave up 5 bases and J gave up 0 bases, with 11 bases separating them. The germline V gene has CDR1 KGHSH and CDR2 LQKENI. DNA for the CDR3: TGTGCCAGCTCATCATACGACATCTCTGGGGCCAACGTCCTGACTTTC. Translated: CASSSYDISGANVLTF.

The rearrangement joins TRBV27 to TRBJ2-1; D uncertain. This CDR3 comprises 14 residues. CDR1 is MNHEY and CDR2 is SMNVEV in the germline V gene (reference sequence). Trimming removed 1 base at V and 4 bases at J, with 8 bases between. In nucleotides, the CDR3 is TGTGCCAGCAGTTTATTGGGCAATTACAATGAGCAGTTCTTC. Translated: CASSLLGNYNEQFF.

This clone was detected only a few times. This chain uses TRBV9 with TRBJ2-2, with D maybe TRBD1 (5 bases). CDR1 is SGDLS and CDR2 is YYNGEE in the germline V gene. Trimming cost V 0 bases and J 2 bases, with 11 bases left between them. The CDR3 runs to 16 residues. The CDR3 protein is CASSVGQSSNTGELFF. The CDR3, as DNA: TGTGCCAGCAGCGTAGGACAGTCCAGTAACACCGGGGAGCTGTTTTTT.

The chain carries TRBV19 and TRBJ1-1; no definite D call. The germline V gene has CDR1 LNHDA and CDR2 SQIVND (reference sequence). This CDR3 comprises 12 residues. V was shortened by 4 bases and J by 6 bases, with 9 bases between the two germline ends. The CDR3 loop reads CASSTGYSEAFF. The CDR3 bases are TGTGCCAGTAGTACGGGGTACTCTGAAGCTTTCTTT.

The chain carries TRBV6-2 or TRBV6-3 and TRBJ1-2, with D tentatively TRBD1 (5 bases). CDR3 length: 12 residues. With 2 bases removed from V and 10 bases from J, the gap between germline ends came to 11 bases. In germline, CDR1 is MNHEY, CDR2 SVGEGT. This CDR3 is CASSYPDSVYTF. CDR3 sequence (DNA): TGTGCCAGCAGTTACCCTGACAGTGTCTACACCTTC.

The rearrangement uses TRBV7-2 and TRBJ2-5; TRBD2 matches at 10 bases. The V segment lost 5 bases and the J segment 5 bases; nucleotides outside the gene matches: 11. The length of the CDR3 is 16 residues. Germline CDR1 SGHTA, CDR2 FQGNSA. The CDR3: CASSKPGLARGETQYF. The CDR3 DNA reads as TGTGCCAGCAGCAAGCCGGGACTAGCGAGAGGCGAGACCCAGTACTTC.